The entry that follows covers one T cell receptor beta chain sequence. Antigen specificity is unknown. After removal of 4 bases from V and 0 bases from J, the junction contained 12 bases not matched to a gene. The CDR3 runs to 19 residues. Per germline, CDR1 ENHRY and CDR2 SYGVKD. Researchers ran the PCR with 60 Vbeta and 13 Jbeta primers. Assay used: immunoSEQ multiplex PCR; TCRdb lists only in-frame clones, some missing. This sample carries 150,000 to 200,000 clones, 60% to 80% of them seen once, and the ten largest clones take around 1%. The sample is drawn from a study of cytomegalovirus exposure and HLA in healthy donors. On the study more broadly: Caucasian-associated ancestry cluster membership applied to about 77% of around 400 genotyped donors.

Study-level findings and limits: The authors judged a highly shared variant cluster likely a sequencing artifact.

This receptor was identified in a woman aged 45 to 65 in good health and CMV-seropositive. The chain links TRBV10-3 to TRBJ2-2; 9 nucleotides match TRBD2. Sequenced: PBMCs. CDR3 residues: CAISGGSSGISSNTGELFF. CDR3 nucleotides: TGTGCCATCAGTGGCGGTTCTAGCGGGATTTCCTCGAACACCGGGGAGCTGTTTTTT.